The sequence of this TCR beta chain was determined in a study of OX40 agonist ivuxolimab in advanced cancers. Study background: Earlier anti-PD-1, anti-PD-L1 or anti-CTLA-4 therapy was permitted; over 35% had received some.

The CDR3 contains 14 residues. The J segment lost 7 bases and the V segment lost 7 bases, leaving 12 bases of the junction unmatched. Germline CDR1 SGHNT, CDR2 YYREEE (reference sequence). Clones were read by immunoSEQ multiplex PCR, and TCRdb kept only the in-frame ones, dropping some. The table lists about 70,000 clones, almost 90% of them singletons. To note about this clone: Its antigen remains unknown.

Findings of the study overall: Averaged across samples, CD8+ T cells carried more expanded clones than CD4+ did.

This material consisted of CD4+ or CD8+ T cells sorted from blood, taken in a trial of the OX40 agonist ivuxolimab. The clonotype comes from an adult with an advanced solid tumor such as melanoma, head and neck, liver or kidney cancer. This rearrangement joins TRBV5-4 to TRBJ1-2, with 8 positions matching TRBD1. CDR3 sequence (DNA): TGTGCCAGCTCCCTGCAGGGGGCGATCAGTGGCTACACCTTC. As protein: CASSLQGAISGYTF.